Listed below are T cell receptor beta chains from one sample, sequenced in a study of T cell repertoires in cytomegalovirus infection. MiXCR, applied by TCRdb to the reads, yields one record per CDR3 protein. The sample holds 450,000 to 600,000 distinct CDR3 sequences; around a third are singletons and the top ten take roughly 17%. No antigens are known for them. The input for sequencing was cultured PBMCs, taken from culture after CMV antigen stimulation. These receptors were collected from a human donor in good health (CMV status not recorded). Some clones in this sample may be carry-over from other donors' samples. Both conserved end residues are part of each CDR3. The D gene is left open where the match is weak. The size field is filled for only some rows; it gives once, few, many or a size class.

TRBV5-1,NA,TRBJ2-1,TRBD2,16,CASSLELAGFDNEQFF,TGCGCCAGCAGCCTCGAACTAGCGGGGTTTGACAATGAGCAGTTCTTC
TRBV6-6,NA,TRBJ1-1,TRBD1,14,CASSYSRTGYAAFF,TGTGCCAGCAGTTACTCGCGGACAGGGTATGCAGCTTTCTTT
TRBV7-2,NA,TRBJ2-6,NA,15,CASSFSGFGANVLTF,TGTGCCAGCAGCTTCTCGGGCTTTGGGGCCAACGTCCTGACTTTC
TRBV27,few,TRBJ2-1,TRBD2,18,CASSYRRTSGRDHNEQFF,TGTGCCAGCAGTTATCGGCGGACTAGCGGGAGGGATCACAATGAGCAGTTCTTC
TRBV7-2,NA,TRBJ2-7,NA,17,CASSLEVGNPLHYEQYF,TGTGCCAGCAGCTTAGAAGTCGGCAACCCCTTACACTACGAGCAGTACTTC
TRBV7-2,few,TRBJ2-1,TRBD2,17,CASSLDATSGLYNEQFF,TGTGCCAGCAGCTTAGATGCTACTAGCGGACTTTACAATGAGCAGTTCTTC
TRBV2,once,TRBJ2-1,TRBD2,18,CASSISGTSGRSYNEQFF,TGTGCCAGCAGTATCTCCGGGACTAGCGGGAGGTCTTACAATGAGCAGTTCTTC
TRBV11-2,NA,TRBJ2-3,TRBD2,19,CASSLVGRGRASPTDTQYF,TGTGCCAGCAGCTTAGTGGGGCGCGGGAGGGCCTCCCCTACAGATACGCAGTATTTT
TRBV19,NA,TRBJ1-2,NA,14,CASSVTLTNYGYTF,TGTGCCAGTAGTGTTACACTTACTAACTATGGCTACACCTTC
TRBV6-5,NA,TRBJ1-2,TRBD1,15,CASSYKAGGHYGYTF,TGTGCCAGCAGTTACAAGGCAGGGGGCCACTATGGCTACACCTTC
TRBV7-2,NA,TRBJ2-7,NA,15,CASSISGVATDEQYF,TGTGCCAGCAGCATTAGTGGGGTTGCTACGGATGAGCAGTACTTC
TRBV28,NA,TRBJ2-2,TRBD2,16,CASSPLLAGFSGELFF,TGTGCCAGCAGTCCACTCTTAGCGGGATTCTCCGGGGAGCTGTTTTTT
TRBV19,NA,TRBJ1-6,NA,19,CASSIAGPGSSSYNSPLHF,TGTGCCAGTAGTATAGCGGGCCCCGGATCAAGCTCCTATAATTCACCCCTCCACTTT
TRBV28,NA,TRBJ2-7,NA,13,CASSPYPGGEKYF,TGTGCCAGCAGTCCGTACCCCGGAGGGGAGAAGTACTTC
TRBV5-1,NA,TRBJ2-1,TRBD2,17,CASSLGTSGRGNNEQFF,TGCGCCAGCAGCTTGGGGACTAGCGGGAGGGGTAACAATGAGCAGTTCTTC
TRBV6-6,NA,TRBJ2-4,NA,14,CASSYRRGKNIQYF,TGTGCCAGCAGTTACCGGAGAGGCAAAAACATTCAGTACTTC
TRBV7-6,many,TRBJ2-2,TRBD2,16,CASSPVGAGRTGELFF,TGTGCCAGCAGCCCTGTTGGAGCGGGAAGAACCGGGGAGCTGTTTTTT
TRBV6-1,few,TRBJ2-3,NA,13,CASSRWEQDTQYF,TGTGCCAGCAGTCGGTGGGAGCAAGATACGCAGTATTTT
TRBV11-3,NA,TRBJ2-1,NA,14,CASSLVGYNNEQFF,TGTGCCAGCAGCCTGGTGGGGTACAACAATGAGCAGTTCTTC
TRBV7-8,NA,TRBJ2-5,NA,13,CASSLASRETQYF,TGTGCCAGCAGCTTAGCTAGCCGGGAGACCCAGTACTTC
TRBV7-3,once,TRBJ2-7,TRBD1,13,CASSPHGTERQYF,TGTGCCAGCAGCCCACACGGGACAGAACGGCAGTACTTC
TRBV11-2,NA,TRBJ2-3,TRBD2,15,CASSPGLAGVGTQYF,TGTGCCAGCAGCCCAGGACTAGCGGGAGTGGGTACGCAGTATTTT
TRBV5-5,NA,TRBJ1-5,NA,16,CASSLGGEVRHQPQHF,TGTGCCAGCAGCTTGGGGGGAGAGGTTAGGCATCAGCCCCAGCATTTT
TRBV7-8,few,TRBJ1-5,NA,15,CASSSQQGTNQPQHF,TGTGCCAGCAGCTCCCAACAGGGTACCAATCAGCCCCAGCATTTT
TRBV5-4,NA,TRBJ2-1,TRBD2,17,CASSSGLAGGSYNEQFF,TGTGCCAGCAGCAGTGGACTAGCGGGAGGGTCCTACAATGAGCAGTTCTTC
TRBV4-3,NA,TRBJ1-5,NA,15,CASSRALGRNQPQHF,TGCGCCAGCAGCCGGGCCCTGGGCCGCAATCAGCCCCAGCATTTT
TRBV7-2,few,TRBJ2-2,NA,13,CASSSRQAGELFF,TGTGCCAGCAGCTCGAGACAGGCCGGGGAGCTGTTTTTT
TRBV7-6,many,TRBJ1-5,NA,15,CASSLEVGSNQPQHF,TGTGCCAGCAGCTTAGAAGTGGGGAGCAATCAGCCCCAGCATTTT
TRBV7-6,few,TRBJ1-1,NA,13,CASSLVQQGEAFF,TGTGCCAGCAGCTTAGTTCAACAGGGTGAAGCTTTCTTT
TRBV25-1,NA,TRBJ1-6,TRBD1,14,CASSLGQGFSPLHF,TGTGCCAGCAGCCTCGGACAGGGTTTTTCACCCCTCCACTTT
TRBV12-3/TRBV12-4,few,TRBJ2-5,TRBD1,14,CASSFLGQQETQYF,TGTGCCAGCAGTTTTTTGGGACAGCAAGAGACCCAGTACTTC
TRBV27,few,TRBJ1-6,NA,16,CASSFIWDFDKSPLHF,TGTGCCAGCAGTTTTATATGGGATTTCGATAAGTCACCCCTCCACTTT
TRBV30,NA,TRBJ2-3,TRBD2,14,CALRERTLTDTQYF,TGTGCCCTGCGGGAGCGGACCCTCACAGATACGCAGTATTTT
TRBV12-3/TRBV12-4,few,TRBJ2-2,NA,15,CASRGWRQNTGELFF,TGTGCCAGCAGGGGGTGGAGGCAGAACACCGGGGAGCTGTTTTTT
TRBV27,NA,TRBJ1-6,NA,13,CASRTTSNSPLHF,TGTGCCAGCAGGACAACATCGAATTCACCCCTCCACTTT
TRBV4-3,NA,TRBJ2-1,NA,16,CASSYRTTGGGNEQFF,TGCGCCAGCAGCTACCGGACTACCGGTGGGGGGAATGAGCAGTTCTTC
TRBV7-3,NA,TRBJ1-5,NA,13,CASSVSSNQPQHF,TGTGCCAGCAGCGTCTCTAGCAATCAGCCCCAGCATTTT
TRBV6-6,NA,TRBJ2-4,TRBD1,14,CASSQTQGKNIQYF,TGTGCCAGCAGCCAAACACAGGGGAAAAACATTCAGTACTTC
TRBV7-9,NA,TRBJ2-3,NA,14,CASSKTSGADTQYF,TGTGCCAGCAGCAAGACTAGTGGCGCAGATACGCAGTATTTT
TRBV6-2/TRBV6-3,NA,TRBJ2-1,TRBD2,14,CASTGRVAYNEQFF,TGTGCCAGCACCGGGAGGGTCGCCTACAATGAGCAGTTCTTC
TRBV7-2,NA,TRBJ1-1,NA,12,CASSLPATARIF,TGTGCCAGCAGCTTACCCGCAACGGCGAGAATCTTT
TRBV30,NA,TRBJ2-2,NA,14,CAWSLGQLTGELFF,TGTGCCTGGAGCTTAGGACAGTTGACCGGGGAGCTGTTTTTT
TRBV7-2,few,TRBJ2-5,TRBD2,16,CASSYRTSAAQETQYF,TGTGCCAGCAGCTATAGGACTAGCGCCGCCCAAGAGACCCAGTACTTC
TRBV5-5,NA,TRBJ2-5,NA,14,CASSPWTVQETQYF,TGTGCCAGCAGCCCGTGGACAGTTCAAGAGACCCAGTACTTC
TRBV19,NA,TRBJ2-1,TRBD2,16,CASSQSSGISYNEQFF,TGTGCCAGTAGTCAATCTAGCGGGATCTCCTACAATGAGCAGTTCTTC
TRBV5-6,few,TRBJ2-2,NA,14,CASSLGWDTGELFF,TGTGCCAGCAGTTTGGGCTGGGACACCGGGGAGCTGTTTTTT
TRBV6-2/TRBV6-3,few,TRBJ2-1,TRBD1,13,CASSYGRGNEQFF,TGTGCCAGCAGTTACGGCAGGGGGAATGAGCAGTTCTTC
TRBV9,NA,TRBJ2-5,NA,15,CASSAAGLAGETQYF,TGTGCCAGCAGCGCTGCGGGTCTCGCGGGGGAGACCCAGTACTTC
TRBV6-2/TRBV6-3,NA,TRBJ2-4,NA,16,CASSSPTLGRNNIQYF,TGTGCCAGCAGTTCCCCAACCCTAGGGAGGAACAACATTCAGTACTTC
TRBV7-9,NA,TRBJ2-5,TRBD2,17,CASSSNRVGGGQETQYF,TGTGCCAGCAGCTCCAACCGGGTTGGCGGGGGCCAAGAGACCCAGTACTTC
TRBV7-2,NA,TRBJ2-1,TRBD1,18,CASSLAGGQGRNYNEQFF,TGTGCCAGCAGCTTAGCGGGGGGACAGGGTAGGAATTACAATGAGCAGTTCTTC
TRBV7-2,many,TRBJ2-3,NA,17,CASSLIRGLGFSDTQYF,TGTGCCAGCTCCCTTATACGGGGTCTAGGATTTTCAGATACGCAGTATTTT
TRBV4-3,NA,TRBJ2-7,NA,15,CASSQDVDSPYEQYF,TGCGCCAGCAGCCAAGATGTTGACAGTCCCTACGAGCAGTACTTC